These T cell receptor beta chains were read from a single sample in a study of T cell repertoires in cytomegalovirus infection. TCRdb ran MiXCR on the reads and lists one entry per CDR3 protein. The sample includes 310,000 or so distinct CDR3 sequences, 15% to 20% of them seen just once. Material: PBMCs. These receptors were taken from a human donor in good health (CMV status not recorded). Some clones in this sample may be carry-over from other donors' samples. The CDR3 runs from the conserved cysteine through the conserved F or W. The D gene is left open where the match is weak. Not every row has a clone size; where given, it reads once, few, many or a size class.

clone_size j_call v_call d_call cdr3_nt cdr3_aa
NA TRBJ1-5 TRBV6-1 NA TGTGCCAGCAGTGAACTCAGGGATGACCAGCCCCAGCATTTT CASSELRDDQPQHF
NA TRBJ2-4 TRBV5-1 TRBD1 TGCGCCAGCAGCACAGGACAGGGTTATCGGGACATTCAGTACTTC CASSTGQGYRDIQYF
NA TRBJ2-7 TRBV11-3 NA TGTGCCAGCAGCTTAGACTCCGGAGGGTCCTACGAGCAGTACTTC CASSLDSGGSYEQYF
few TRBJ1-2 TRBV20-1 TRBD1 TGCAGTGCTAGAGCTTGGGACAGGTCGGGGGGACGAGATGGCTACACCTTC CSARAWDRSGGRDGYTF
few TRBJ2-2 TRBV4-2 NA TGTGCCAGCAGCCAAGACCCCTTGGGGGCGGACCCTGCCGACGGGGAGCTGTTTTTT CASSQDPLGADPADGELFF
few TRBJ2-3 TRBV12-3/TRBV12-4 NA TGTGCCAGCAGGCGGCGCGAGGGACACCACACAGATACGCAGTATTTT CASRRREGHHTDTQYF
NA TRBJ1-1 TRBV5-6 NA TGTGCCAGCAGCTTGTATAGCTCCCGCATGAACACTGAAGCTTTCTTT CASSLYSSRMNTEAFF
NA TRBJ1-5 TRBV6-2/TRBV6-3 NA TGTGCCACTTCAAACAGGGTTGTGTGGCATTTT CATSNRVVWHF
NA TRBJ1-1 TRBV6-2/TRBV6-3 TRBD1 TGTGCCAGCAGCGCCGGGACAGGGTGGACTGAAGCTTTCTTT CASSAGTGWTEAFF
NA TRBJ2-5 TRBV5-5 NA TGTGCCAGCAGCTTTTCCGTAACAGAACAAGAGACCCAGTACTTC CASSFSVTEQETQYF
many TRBJ2-3 TRBV7-2 NA TGTGCCAGCGGACCCGGGACGCCCTCCGGTACGCAGTATTTT CASGPGTPSGTQYF
many TRBJ2-6 TRBV4-3 NA TGCGCCAGCAGCCAAGATCCGGATTCGAGCTCTGGGGCCAACGTCCTGACTTTC CASSQDPDSSSGANVLTF
few TRBJ1-5 TRBV7-6 NA TGTGCCAGCAGCTTAGTTCGGGTTAGGGTCAATCAGCCCCAGCATTTT CASSLVRVRVNQPQHF
few TRBJ1-3 TRBV6-1 NA TGTGCCAGCAGGCCTCGGGGACCCTCTGGAAACACCATATATTTT CASRPRGPSGNTIYF
many TRBJ1-2 TRBV7-9 TRBD1 TGTGCCAGCAGCCCCGGGACAGGGAATGGCTACACCTTC CASSPGTGNGYTF
few TRBJ2-5 TRBV4-3 TRBD1 TGCGCCAGCAGCCAAGATGGGACAGGGGGCGGTTGGGAGACCCAGTACTTC CASSQDGTGGGWETQYF
many TRBJ1-6 TRBV7-2 NA TGTGCCAGCAGCCCTACCCGGCCAGCTCCCCTCCACTTT CASSPTRPAPLHF
few TRBJ2-2 TRBV7-4 TRBD1 TGTGCCAGCAGTGACAGGGGTCCTGTGGCCGGGGAGCTGTTTTTT CASSDRGPVAGELFF
many TRBJ2-7 TRBV6-5 NA TGTGCCAGCAGTTACTCGTCCCCAATGTTTTACGAGCAGTACTTC CASSYSSPMFYEQYF
many TRBJ1-3 TRBV7-9 TRBD1 TGTGCCAGCAGCTGGGACAGGGTCGGAAACACCATATATTTT CASSWDRVGNTIYF
few TRBJ1-2 TRBV29-1 TRBD1 TGCAGCGTTGAAGTTGTCCTCAGGGGGTATGGCTACACCTTC CSVEVVLRGYGYTF
few TRBJ1-5 TRBV5-6 NA TGTGCCAGCAGCACGCAGACAGGACCTAGCAATCAGCCCCAGCATTTT CASSTQTGPSNQPQHF
few TRBJ1-2 TRBV18 TRBD1 TGTGCCAGCTCACCTGGGACAGGGAGTCGTGGAGGCTACACCTTC CASSPGTGSRGGYTF
NA TRBJ2-7 TRBV6-5 NA TGTGCCAGCAGTTACTCGCAGTACTACGAGCAGTACTTC CASSYSQYYEQYF
few TRBJ1-6 TRBV5-4 TRBD1 TGTGCCAGCAGCGAGACAGGGGGCGGGAATTCACCCCTCCACTTT CASSETGGGNSPLHF
NA TRBJ1-2 TRBV5-6 TRBD1 TGTGCCAGCAGCGCCGGGACAGTCACTAACTATGGCTACACCTTC CASSAGTVTNYGYTF
NA TRBJ1-1 TRBV11-2 NA TGTGCCAGCAGCTTAGATTTTTACACTGAAGCTTTCTTT CASSLDFYTEAFF
NA TRBJ2-3 TRBV28 NA TGTGCCAGCGTAAGGGAAGGCGGGCTCACAGATACGCAGTATTTT CASVREGGLTDTQYF
few TRBJ1-1 TRBV5-1 NA TGCGCCAGCAGCTTGGGAGGACATACCATCATGAACACTGAAGCTTTCTTT CASSLGGHTIMNTEAFF
few TRBJ1-6 TRBV7-2 NA TGTGCCAGCAGCCTCAGTTCCAGCTCCTATAATTCACCCCTCCACTTT CASSLSSSSYNSPLHF
NA TRBJ2-1 TRBV20-1 TRBD1 TGCAGTGCTGCTAACGCCGGGACAGGGGGGCAGAATGAGCAGTTCTTC CSAANAGTGGQNEQFF
few TRBJ2-7 TRBV12-3/TRBV12-4 NA TGTGCCAGCAGTTTAATCGCGCAGGGGAGCGAGCAGTACTTC CASSLIAQGSEQYF
many TRBJ2-3 TRBV7-6 NA TGTGCCAGCAGCCTCCTCGGACCGGCCGGAGATACGCAGTATTTT CASSLLGPAGDTQYF
NA TRBJ2-1 TRBV6-2/TRBV6-3 TRBD2 TGTGCCAGCAGTTACTTTGCCGGGACTAGCGGGCATTCCTACAATGAGCAGTTCTTC CASSYFAGTSGHSYNEQFF
few TRBJ2-1 TRBV4-1 NA TGCGCCAGCAGCCCATCTCGATCCCGACCTTCCTACAATGAGCAGTTCTTC CASSPSRSRPSYNEQFF
many TRBJ2-3 TRBV5-6 NA TGTGCCAGCAGCCGCGGTTGGGGGGAGCCCACAGATACGCAGTATTTT CASSRGWGEPTDTQYF
few TRBJ1-2 TRBV10-3 NA TGTGCCATCAGTGATTATGTCGGAATCCAGGCGGGCTACACCTTC CAISDYVGIQAGYTF
many TRBJ2-1 TRBV5-1 TRBD1 TGCGCCAGCAGCTTCCTTTTCAGAGGGACAGGGGTATACAATGAGCAGTTCTTC CASSFLFRGTGVYNEQFF
NA TRBJ2-1 TRBV29-1 TRBD1 TGCAGCGTTGCTGGGACAGGGTACAATGAGCAGTTCTTC CSVAGTGYNEQFF
NA TRBJ1-3 TRBV12-3/TRBV12-4 NA TGTGCCAGCGAGGGCTCTGGAAACACCATATATTTT CASEGSGNTIYF
few TRBJ2-1 TRBV6-2/TRBV6-3 NA TGTGCCAGCAGTTATAGGAGGGGTAGTAGCTCCTACAATGAGCAGTTCTTC CASSYRRGSSSYNEQFF
few TRBJ2-7 TRBV5-1 NA TGCGCCAGCAGCTTGCAGCCCAGTCCCAACGAGCAGTACTTC CASSLQPSPNEQYF
NA TRBJ2-2 TRBV11-3 NA TGTGCCAGCAGCTCCCGTGCCGGGACCCTTGGCACCGGGGAGCTGTTTTTT CASSSRAGTLGTGELFF
many TRBJ2-3 TRBV7-2 TRBD2 TGTGCCAGCAGCCCAGGACTAGCGGGAGCAGATACGCAGTATTTT CASSPGLAGADTQYF
NA TRBJ2-7 TRBV7-2 TRBD1 TGTGCCAGCAGCTTAGGGGTGGGACAGGGGACCTACGAGCAGTACTTC CASSLGVGQGTYEQYF
many TRBJ2-5 TRBV7-7 NA TGTGCTAGCAGCTTATTACTAGGGGTTGGGGAGACCCAGTACTTC CASSLLLGVGETQYF
few TRBJ2-1 TRBV29-1 TRBD1 TGCAGCGTCGCAGGGGGGACAGGGGGTTCGGATGAGCAGTTCTTC CSVAGGTGGSDEQFF
NA TRBJ2-5 TRBV4-1 NA TGCGCCAGCAGCCAAGACTACGTACGGACCCCAGAGACCCAGTACTTC CASSQDYVRTPETQYF
many TRBJ2-5 TRBV6-1 TRBD1 TGTGCCAGCAGTGGACAGGGAAGGCCTGAGACCCAGTACTTC CASSGQGRPETQYF
few TRBJ1-5 TRBV5-1 TRBD1 TGCGCCAGCAGCTTGGCAGGACAGGGCTATCAGCCCCAGCATTTT CASSLAGQGYQPQHF
few TRBJ1-1 TRBV7-2 NA TGTGCCAGCAGCTCAAACGTGGGGGACACTGAAGCTTTCTTT CASSSNVGDTEAFF
few TRBJ1-1 TRBV27 NA TGTGCCAGCAGGGGGTGGGGTACTGAAGCTTTCTTT CASRGWGTEAFF
many TRBJ2-3 TRBV7-2 TRBD2 TGTGCCAGCAGACGAAAGGGCGGGGGGCGGTCCACAGATACGCAGTATTTT CASRRKGGGRSTDTQYF